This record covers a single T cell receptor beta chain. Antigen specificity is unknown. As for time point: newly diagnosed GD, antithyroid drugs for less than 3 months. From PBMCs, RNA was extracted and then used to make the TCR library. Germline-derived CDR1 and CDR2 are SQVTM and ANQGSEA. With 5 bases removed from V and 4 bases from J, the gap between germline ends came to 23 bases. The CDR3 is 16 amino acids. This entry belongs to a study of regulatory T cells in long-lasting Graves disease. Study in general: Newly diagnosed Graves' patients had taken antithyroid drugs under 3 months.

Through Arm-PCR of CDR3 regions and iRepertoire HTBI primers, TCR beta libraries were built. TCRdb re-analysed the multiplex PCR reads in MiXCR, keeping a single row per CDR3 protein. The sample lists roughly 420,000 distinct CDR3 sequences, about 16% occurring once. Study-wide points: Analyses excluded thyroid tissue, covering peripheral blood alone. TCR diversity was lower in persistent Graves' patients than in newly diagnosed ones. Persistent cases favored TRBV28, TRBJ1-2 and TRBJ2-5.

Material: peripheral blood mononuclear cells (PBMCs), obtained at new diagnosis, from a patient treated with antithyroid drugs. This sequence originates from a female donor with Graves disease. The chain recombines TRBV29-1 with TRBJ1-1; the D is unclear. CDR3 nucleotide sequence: TGCAGCGTTCCCCCCCTTGCCGACAAAAGTTCCACTGAAGCTTTCTTT. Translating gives CSVPPLADKSSTEAFF.